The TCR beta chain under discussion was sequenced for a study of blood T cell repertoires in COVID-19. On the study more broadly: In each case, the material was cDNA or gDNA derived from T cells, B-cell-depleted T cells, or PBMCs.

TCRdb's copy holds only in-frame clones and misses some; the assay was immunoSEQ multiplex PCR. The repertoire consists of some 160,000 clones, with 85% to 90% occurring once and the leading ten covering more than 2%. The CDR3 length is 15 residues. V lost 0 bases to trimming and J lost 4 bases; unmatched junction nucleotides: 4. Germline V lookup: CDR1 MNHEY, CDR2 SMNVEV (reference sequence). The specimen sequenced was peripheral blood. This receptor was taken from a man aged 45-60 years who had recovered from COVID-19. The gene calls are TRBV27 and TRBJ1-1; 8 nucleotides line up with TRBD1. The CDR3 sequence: CASSLSGQGGTEAFF. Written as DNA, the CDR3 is TGTGCCAGCAGTTTATCAGGACAGGGAGGCACTGAAGCTTTCTTT.